Listed here are 29 T cell receptor beta chains from one sample, sequenced in a study of T cell repertoires in cytomegalovirus infection. TCRdb ran MiXCR on the reads and lists one entry per CDR3 protein. In the table there are fewer than 400,000 distinct CDR3 sequences, 15% to 20% of which are singletons. Material: PBMCs. Receptor source: a human donor in good health (CMV status not recorded). Some clones in this sample may be carry-over from other donors' samples.

The rearrangement links TRBV6-2 or TRBV6-3 to TRBJ1-2, with D unclear. This CDR3 spans 15 amino acids. With 6 bases removed from V and 4 bases from J, the gap between germline ends came to 18 bases. Germline loops: CDR1 MNHEY, CDR2 SVGEGT. DNA for the CDR3: TGTGCCAGCAGACACCCTGGGGAAGCACGCTATGGCTACACCTTC. It yields the protein CASRHPGEARYGYTF.

As concerns this clonotype: The CDR3 does not close with the conserved phenylalanine or tryptophan, likely indicating a read error. The DNA is omitted, as the CDR3 cannot be located on it reliably, and the CDR3 follows TCRdb's listing. The chain employs TRBV25-1 and TRBJ2-1; TRBD1, the table's D call, was not compared with the DNA. From germline, CDR1 is MGHDK and CDR2 SYGVNS. The CDR3 spans 13 residues, counting both ends. The CDR3 protein is CASSEPPLAVLFS.

This clonotype has ten or more counts. The gene calls are TRBV7-2 and TRBJ2-7; D remains unclear. V lost 1 base and J lost 2, with 6 bases in between. The CDR3 covers 13 residues. Germline-derived CDR1 and CDR2 are SGHTA and FQGNSA. CDR3 in amino acids: CASSLGSTYEQYF. DNA for the CDR3: TGTGCCAGCAGCTTAGGGTCGACCTACGAGCAGTACTTC. The full variable domain, rest sourced from reference TRBV7-2 and TRBJ2-7, is GAGVSQSPSNKVTEKGKDVELRCDPISGHTALYWYRQSLGQGLEFLIYFQGNSAPDKSGLPSDRFSAERTGGSVSTLTIQRTQQEDSAVYLCASSLGSTYEQYFGPGTRLTVT.

This clonotype was seen only a few times. The chain links TRBV10-3 to TRBJ2-5; a possible D gene is TRBD1 (6 bases). Germline CDR1 and CDR2: ENHRY and SYGVKD. Trimming pared 4 bases from V and 4 bases from J, leaving 13 bases between. This CDR3 spans 14 amino acids. DNA for the CDR3: TGTGCCATCAGTGTACAGGGCCCTTTAGAGACCCAGTACTTC. It encodes CAISVQGPLETQYF.

The chain links TRBV12-3 or TRBV12-4 to TRBJ2-3; D gene unclear. The V end lost 3 bases, the J end lost 6 bases, and 7 bases lay between the germline ends. The length of the CDR3 is 12 residues. This CDR3 is CASSLTVDTQYF. CDR3 nucleotide sequence: TGTGCCAGCAGTTTGACTGTTGATACGCAGTATTTT.

Only a few counts were recorded for this clonotype. The chain is built from TRBV25-1 and TRBJ2-7; D uncertain. The CDR3 loop spans 18 amino acids. From germline, CDR1 is MGHDK and CDR2 SYGVNS. Trimming cost V 2 bases and J 2 bases, with 22 bases left between them. CDR3 DNA sequence: TGTGCCAGCAGTGAAGTTGGCCTTAGCCAGGCCAACCCCTACGAGCAGTACTTC. It specifies CASSEVGLSQANPYEQYF.

The gene calls are TRBV29-1 and TRBJ2-2; 10 bases line up with TRBD2. V gave up 4 bases and J gave up 7 bases; unmatched junction bases: 9. CDR1 is SQVTM and CDR2 is ANQGSEA in the germline V gene. The CDR3 has 15 residues. The CDR3 protein is CSVVGAGGPGGELFF. The CDR3 DNA reads TGCAGCGTTGTCGGAGCGGGAGGGCCGGGCGGGGAGCTGTTTTTT.

This clonotype was detected ten times or more. The chain combines TRBV7-2 with TRBJ2-1; no reliable D call. CDR1 and CDR2 (germline): SGHTA, FQGNSA. Trimming removed 1 base from V and 2 bases from J, with 6 bases in between. The CDR3 is 14 residues long. CDR3 in amino acids: CASSLGSPYNEQFF. The CDR3 DNA reads TGTGCCAGCAGCTTAGGGTCCCCCTACAATGAGCAGTTCTTC.

There are a few counts of this clonotype. The V call is TRBV5-4, the J call TRBJ2-5; TRBD2 matches at 10 bases. This CDR3 is 15 amino acids long. Germline CDR1 SGHNT, CDR2 YYREEE (reference sequence). With V trimmed by 4 bases and J by 2 bases, 5 bases remained unmatched. The CDR3 DNA follows: TGTGCCAGCAGCGTAGGACTAGCGGTACAAGAGACCCAGTACTTC. Its protein product is CASSVGLAVQETQYF.

The table lists this clonotype with a few counts. The V gene is TRBV12-3 or TRBV12-4, the J gene TRBJ2-7, with D perhaps TRBD1 or TRBD2 (7 bases each). There are 12 residues in the CDR3. Between the trimmed V and J ends, which lost 4 bases and 7 bases, there was a span of 11 bases. In nucleotides, the CDR3 is TGTGCCAGCAGTTGGGGGGGACAGGAGCAGTACTTC. Its translation: CASSWGGQEQYF.

This clonotype has ten or more counts. V usage is TRBV7-9 and J usage is TRBJ2-3; D remains unclear. The V and J ends lost 8 bases and 6 bases respectively, with 12 bases between them. Germline loops: CDR1 SEHNR, CDR2 FQNEAQ (reference sequence). This CDR3 comprises 12 residues. Here the CDR3 reads CASGIGEDTQYF. CDR3 nucleotide sequence: TGTGCCAGCGGAATAGGAGAGGATACGCAGTATTTT.

This clonotype occurred many times. The rearrangement uses TRBV7-2 and TRBJ2-2; D is ambiguous. Germline CDR1 SGHTA, CDR2 FQGNSA. V was shortened by 1 base and J by 14 bases, with 8 bases between the two germline ends. This CDR3 has 11 residues. The DNA for the CDR3 is TGTGCCAGCAGCTTAGGGTCTAGTCTGTTTTTT. Protein sequence: CASSLGSSLFF.

This clonotype was picked up many times. The genes are TRBV7-2 and TRBJ1-6; the D is unclear. The V end lost 1 base, the J end lost 13 bases, and 23 bases lay between the germline ends. The CDR3 length is 17 residues. Per the germline V gene, CDR1 is SGHTA and CDR2 is FQGNSA. In DNA, the CDR3 is TGTGCCAGCAGCTTAGGTTCGGGCGGAAGATATGAAAGTCCCCTCCACTTT. This encodes CASSLGSGGRYESPLHF. The whole variable domain, filled in from reference TRBV7-2 and TRBJ1-6, reads GAGVSQSPSNKVTEKGKDVELRCDPISGHTALYWYRQSLGQGLEFLIYFQGNSAPDKSGLPSDRFSAERTGGSVSTLTIQRTQQEDSAVYLCASSLGSGGRYESPLHFGNGTRLTVT.

Only a few counts were recorded for this clonotype. The chain has TRBV20-1 and TRBJ1-5, with D possibly TRBD1 on 5 matching bases. Germline lookup yields CDR1 DFQATT and CDR2 SNEGSKA (reference sequence). Trimming removed 5 bases at V and 3 bases at J, with 11 bases between. This CDR3 comprises 13 residues. For the CDR3, the DNA is TGCAGTGCTGAGGGACTGAACAATCAGCCCCAGCATTTT. Translating gives CSAEGLNNQPQHF.

V is TRBV10-3 and J is TRBJ1-1; D is perhaps TRBD1 (5 bases). This CDR3 is built from 13 residues. Germline V gene lookup returns CDR1 ENHRY and CDR2 SYGVKD. Trimming took off 6 bases at V and 6 bases at J, with 14 bases between the two ends. CDR3 sequence (DNA): TGTGCCATCAGACCAGGGAATACTGCTGAAGCTTTCTTT. Translated: CAIRPGNTAEAFF.

This clonotype was found a few times. J is TRBJ1-1 and V is TRBV2; D is ambiguous. The CDR3 has 15 amino acids. CDR1 and CDR2 (germline): SNHLY, FYNNEI. V lost 3 bases and J lost 0, with 11 bases in between. CDR3 loop: CASSDLGPVNTEAFF. In nucleotides, the CDR3 is TGTGCCAGCAGTGACCTAGGCCCCGTGAACACTGAAGCTTTCTTT. Based on the CDR3 plus reference TRBV2 and TRBJ1-1, the full variable domain is EPEVTQTPSHQVTQMGQEVILRCVPISNHLYFYWYRQILGQKVEFLVSFYNNEISEKSEIFDDQFSVERPDGSNFTLKIRSTKLEDSAMYFCASSDLGPVNTEAFFGQGTRLTVV.

This chain joins TRBV29-1 and TRBJ1-1; D may be TRBD1 (5 bases). Germline V CDR1 and CDR2: SQVTM, ANQGSEA. CDR3 length equals 11 residues. The CDR3 coding sequence is TGCGCGGTTGTCGGGGGCACTGAAGCTTTCTTT. As protein: CAVVGGTEAFF.

This clonotype was found many times. The genes are TRBV7-9 and TRBJ1-1, with a tentative D call TRBD1 (6 bases). The ends were cut back, 3 bases at V and 3 bases at J, with 11 bases in the middle. CDR1 and CDR2 from the germline V gene are SEHNR and FQNEAQ (reference sequence). This CDR3 has 14 residues. The CDR3 DNA reads as TGTGCCAGCAGCTTCAAGGGGGGGCACACTGAAGCTTTCTTT. Its translation: CASSFKGGHTEAFF.

This clonotype was seen at least ten times. V usage is TRBV28 and J usage is TRBJ2-3; 8 nucleotides line up with TRBD2. The ends lost 3 bases at V and 6 bases at J; junction bases unmatched: 11. The germline CDR1 and CDR2 sequences are MDHEN and SYDVKM. The CDR3 length is 16 residues. In DNA form, the CDR3 reads TGTGCCAGCAGTTTTCTGCGGGGGGCCGCGCGGGATACGCAGTATTTT. Its protein is CASSFLRGAARDTQYF.

A few counts support this clonotype. J is TRBJ1-1 and V is TRBV20-1; D unresolved. The CDR3 is made up of 13 amino acids. Germline V gene sequence: CDR1 DFQATT, CDR2 SNEGSKA (reference sequence). V was clipped by 3 bases and J by 0 bases, with 8 bases between them. The CDR3 DNA follows: TGCAGTGCTAGTGGACGGATGAACACTGAAGCTTTCTTT. Translated, it gives CSASGRMNTEAFF.

The chain joins TRBV20-1 to TRBJ2-7, with D hard to call. Trimming took off 2 bases at V and 4 bases at J, with 12 bases between the two ends. There are 13 residues in the CDR3. Germline V gene sequence: CDR1 DFQATT, CDR2 SNEGSKA (reference sequence). This CDR3 is CSARMSLGYEQYF. CDR3 DNA sequence: TGCAGTGCTAGAATGTCCCTGGGATACGAGCAGTACTTC.

In DNA form, the CDR3 reads TGTGCCAGCACCTCTATAGGTGACAGATCCTACGAGCAGTACTTC. Translated, it gives CASTSIGDRSYEQYF. V usage is TRBV7-9 and J usage is TRBJ2-7, with a possible D match to TRBD1 (5 bases). Looked up from germline, CDR1 is SEHNR and CDR2 is FQNEAQ (reference sequence). CDR3 length: 15 residues. Between the trimmed V and J ends, which lost 7 bases and 1 base, there was a span of 17 bases.

V gene TRBV28 combines with J gene TRBJ1-1, with D unclear. CDR3 length: 13 residues. Germline CDR1 reads MDHEN; CDR2 reads SYDVKM. Deletions cut 6 bases from V and 5 bases from J, with 13 bases between. The CDR3 spells CASSRVLGTEAFF. The CDR3 nucleotides are TGTGCCAGCAGCCGAGTGTTGGGGACTGAAGCTTTCTTT.

This rearrangement joins TRBV19 to TRBJ2-7; no reliable D call. The CDR3 runs 13 residues. In germline, CDR1 is LNHDA, CDR2 SQIVND (reference sequence). V was cut by 3 bases and J by 1 base, with 7 bases left in between. This chain's CDR3 is CASSISASYEQYF. In DNA form, the CDR3 reads TGTGCCAGTAGTATCAGTGCATCCTACGAGCAGTACTTC.

At least ten counts were recorded for this clonotype. The J gene is TRBJ2-7, the V gene TRBV27; D possibly uses TRBD1 or TRBD2 (5 bases each). V was pared by 6 bases and J by 3 bases, with 21 bases between. Germline values: CDR1 MNHEY, CDR2 SMNVEV (reference sequence). The CDR3 has 16 amino acids. The DNA of the CDR3 is TGTGCCAGCAGCAAAAGGTCCGGGGCAGTACACTACGAGCAGTACTTC. Residues: CASSKRSGAVHYEQYF.

As to this clonotype: A much larger clone is a single base away; this may be a read error. The chain recombines TRBV28 with TRBJ1-4; D gene unclear. The germline CDR1 and CDR2 sequences are MDHEN and SYDVKM. Trimming cost V 1 base and J 6 bases, with 12 bases left between them. The CDR3 is 15 residues long. The CDR3 DNA reads TGTGCCAGCAGTTTATTCCCCAGGTGGGATGAAAAACTGTTTTTT. The encoded protein is CASSLFPRWDEKLFF.

The chain combines TRBV24-1 with TRBJ2-1; 12 positions agree with TRBD1. CDR1 KGHDR and CDR2 SFDVKD come from the germline V gene. This CDR3 has 16 amino acids. Trimming took 4 bases from V and 10 from J; bases not matched to a gene: 10. The chain's CDR3 is CATSDPTGQGAGEQFF. The CDR3 DNA is TGTGCCACCAGTGACCCAACGGGACAGGGGGCGGGAGAGCAGTTCTTC.

A few counts support this clonotype. V and J are TRBV28 and TRBJ2-1, with D unclear. V lost 5 bases and J lost 0, with 8 bases in between. The CDR3 sequence is 14 residues long. The germline V gene encodes CDR1 MDHEN and CDR2 SYDVKM. CDR3 in amino acids: CASSIASSYNEQFF. The CDR3 DNA follows: TGTGCCAGCAGTATTGCAAGCTCCTACAATGAGCAGTTCTTC.

V and J are TRBV2 and TRBJ2-4, with D possibly being TRBD1 (6 bases). Per germline, CDR1 SNHLY and CDR2 FYNNEI. The CDR3 has 15 residues. Between the trimmed V and J ends, which lost 2 bases and 6 bases, there was a span of 14 bases. DNA of the CDR3: TGTGCCAGCAGTGAATCTCTAGGGGGTCGAAACATTCAGTACTTC. It specifies CASSESLGGRNIQYF.